This paragraph covers one TCR beta chain sequence. This clone has only one observation. Its antigen remains unidentified. Per-nucleotide qualities are absent, and no much larger clonotype sits a single base away. Each collaborating institution followed its own protocols to collect whole blood in K2EDTA tubes. For TCRbeta analysis, collaborators shipped samples in one of three forms: frozen whole blood, isolated PBMCs, or DNA extracted from either of those sample types. The data stem from a study of blood T cell repertoires in COVID-19 (dated by TCRdb to the early 2020s). At the level of the whole study: Samples from collaborators originated in the United States, Italy and Spain and spanned both the acute and convalescent phases of COVID-19. The prospective study material was composed of cDNA or gDNA derived from T cells, B-cell-depleted T cells, or PBMCs. Subjects who had been exposed to COVID-19, were actively infected with it, or had recovered from it provided the deeply sampled blood TCRbeta repertoires that made up the dataset. The repertoires were released in a freely available public database meant as a resource for research on the immune response to SARS-CoV-2. Samples came from the ongoing ImmuneRACE study (first 160 participants) plus 1,254 subjects from 6 global collaborators. Sample metadata almost always included a de-identified subject ID, COVID-19 status, age in years and sex. Where available, HLA class I and class II types were taken from metadata supplied by the sample provider and were not determined by assay-based typing. General conclusions and limits of the study: The amount of clinical and demographic metadata varied by source and participant and was provided uncurated.

The immunoSEQ Assay, a bias-controlled multiplex PCR, was used to amplify TCRbeta CDR3 regions from genomic DNA. Turning to the authors' computational methods: Within the assay, amplification of reference gene primers was used to estimate how many nucleated cells each sample contained. To quantify the absolute abundance of each unique TCRbeta CDR3 rearrangement, sequence reads were collapsed and filtered. For each sample, productive Simpson clonality was calculated by taking the square root of Simpson's diversity index across productive rearrangements. Here the immuneACCESS table is served through TCRdb, limited to in-frame sequences with V and J called. Missing clones are a known gap in these copies; in checked studies unresolved V genes cover under half, and the rest lacks a known reason. V, J and clone size are taken as reported in that table, and D and trimming were inferred from the DNA itself. This sample comprises about 260,000 clones, roughly 86% of them detected only once. Jointly, the top ten make up 0.65% to 0.8% of the sample.

The receptor was isolated from a human donor in a cohort sampled during active COVID-19. The source material was peripheral blood.

The DNA reads TGTGCCAGCAGCTTAGGGTCGAGCGATCAGCCCCAGCATTTT. This gives the protein CASSLGSSDQPQHF. The receptor chain draws on TRBV7-8 and TRBJ1-5; the D gene cannot be resolved reliably. V is shortened by 1 base, J by 5 bases, and the region joining them spans 9 bases. CDR1 and CDR2, per the germline V gene, are SGHVS and FQNEAQ. The CDR3 goes from the cysteine to the phenylalanine over 14 residues. Kept here is only the CDR3 DNA, which spans 42 bases and is read in frame from base 1.